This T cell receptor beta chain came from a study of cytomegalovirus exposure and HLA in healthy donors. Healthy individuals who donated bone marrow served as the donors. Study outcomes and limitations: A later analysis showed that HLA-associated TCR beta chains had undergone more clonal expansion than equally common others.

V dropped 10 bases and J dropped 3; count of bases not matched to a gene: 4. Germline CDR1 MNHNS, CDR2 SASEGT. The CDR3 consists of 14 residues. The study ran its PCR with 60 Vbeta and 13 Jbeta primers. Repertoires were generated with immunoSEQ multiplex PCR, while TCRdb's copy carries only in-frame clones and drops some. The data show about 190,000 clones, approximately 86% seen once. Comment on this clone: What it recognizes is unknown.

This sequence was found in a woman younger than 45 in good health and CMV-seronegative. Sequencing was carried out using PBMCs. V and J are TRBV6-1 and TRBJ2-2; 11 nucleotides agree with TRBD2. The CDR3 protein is CANGGLADTGELFF. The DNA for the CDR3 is TGTGCCAACGGGGGACTAGCGGACACCGGGGAGCTGTTTTTT.